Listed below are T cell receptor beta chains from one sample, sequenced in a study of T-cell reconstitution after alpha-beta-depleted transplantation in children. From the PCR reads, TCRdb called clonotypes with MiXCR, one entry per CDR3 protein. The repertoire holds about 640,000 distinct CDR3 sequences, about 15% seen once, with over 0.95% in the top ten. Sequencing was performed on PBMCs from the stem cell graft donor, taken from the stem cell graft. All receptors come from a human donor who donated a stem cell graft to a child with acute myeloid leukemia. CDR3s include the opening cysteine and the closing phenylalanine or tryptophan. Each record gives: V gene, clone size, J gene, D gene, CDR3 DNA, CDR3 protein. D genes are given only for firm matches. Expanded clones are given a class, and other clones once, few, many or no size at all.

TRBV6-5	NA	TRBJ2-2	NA	TGTGCCAGCAGTTATCAGAGTAATACCGGGGAGCTGTTTTTT	CASSYQSNTGELFF
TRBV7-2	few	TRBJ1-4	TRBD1	TGTGCCAGCAGCCCCGAGGGGGCAAGGGGTGAAAAACTGTTTTTT	CASSPEGARGEKLFF
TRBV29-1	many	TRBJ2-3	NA	TGCAGCGTTGAAGATAGGCGGGTGCCCACAGATACGCAGTATTTT	CSVEDRRVPTDTQYF
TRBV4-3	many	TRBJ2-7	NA	TGCGCCAGCAGCCAAGACTGGACAGATCTCTCCTACGAGCAGTACTTC	CASSQDWTDLSYEQYF
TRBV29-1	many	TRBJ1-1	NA	TGCAGCGCCCCCTGGAACACTGAAGCTTTCTTT	CSAPWNTEAFF
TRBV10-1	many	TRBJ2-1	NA	TGCGCCAGGACTGACTCCCCCTACAATGAGCAGTTCTTC	CARTDSPYNEQFF
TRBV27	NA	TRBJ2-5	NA	TGTGCCAGCAGTTTATACCCCCTTGCGGAGGAGACCCAGTACTTC	CASSLYPLAEETQYF
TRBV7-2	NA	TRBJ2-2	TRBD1	TGTGCCAGCAGCTTAGTAGGGGGCCCCTCGGCCGGGGAGCTGTTTTTT	CASSLVGGPSAGELFF
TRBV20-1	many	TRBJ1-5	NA	TGCAGTGCCGTGACCGACTTTACTAGTCAGCCCCAGCATTTT	CSAVTDFTSQPQHF
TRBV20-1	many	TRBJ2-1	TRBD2	TGCAGTGCTAGACAGACTAGCGGGTCTAGTAATGAGCAGTTCTTC	CSARQTSGSSNEQFF
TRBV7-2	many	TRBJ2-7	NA	TGTGCCAGCAGCTTAGAGGCCGTCCCCTCCTACGAGCAGTACTTC	CASSLEAVPSYEQYF
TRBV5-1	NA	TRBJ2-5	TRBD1	TGCGCCAGCAGCTCCTCGAGACAGGGAGATACCCAGTACTTC	CASSSSRQGDTQYF
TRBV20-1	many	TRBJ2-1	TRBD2	TGCAGTGGACTAGCGGGGGGGCCAATTCATGAGCAGTTCTTC	CSGLAGGPIHEQFF
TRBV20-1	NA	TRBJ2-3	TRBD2	TGCAGTGCTAGAGGCGGGGGGGCTAGGGATACGCAGTATTTT	CSARGGGARDTQYF
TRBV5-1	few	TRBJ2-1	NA	TGCGCCAGCGGTCAGAGGTCGTCCTACAATGAGCAGTTCTTC	CASGQRSSYNEQFF
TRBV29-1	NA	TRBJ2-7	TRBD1	TGCGGCGTTGAAGGGCTCCGGGACAGGGACAACCGGTACGAGCAGTACTTC	CGVEGLRDRDNRYEQYF